This is a list of T cell receptor beta chains from one sample in a study of blood T cell repertoires in COVID-19. The data were produced by immunoSEQ multiplex PCR, yet TCRdb's version contains in-frame clones alone and is incomplete. The sample yields some 130,000 clones, over 80% seen once. Sequenced: PBMCs or T cells enriched from blood (not recorded which). These receptors were obtained from a man younger than 45 who had recovered from COVID-19. Both conserved end residues are part of each CDR3. D genes are given only for firm matches. Clone size is shown for a subset of rows, as once, few, many or a class of expanded clone.

v_call,d_call,clone_size,j_call,cdr3_nt,cdr3_aa
TRBV29-1,TRBD1,.,TRBJ1-2,TGCAGCGTTGGAGACAGGGGGCGTCATGGCTACACCTTC,CSVGDRGRHGYTF
TRBV21-1,.,few,TRBJ2-2,TGTGCCAGACTAGCGGGAGACACCGGGGAGCTGTTTTTT,CARLAGDTGELFF
TRBV9,.,.,TRBJ1-1,TGTGCCAGCAGCGACAGGGACACTGAAGCTTTCTTT,CASSDRDTEAFF
TRBV29-1,TRBD2,.,TRBJ2-2,TGCAGCGTCGGGACTAGCGGAGGGCTTCCGAACACCGGGGAGCTGTTTTTT,CSVGTSGGLPNTGELFF
TRBV4-1,TRBD1,.,TRBJ2-3,TGCGCCAGCAGCCAAGGGCAGGGGGCGGCGACAGATACGCAGTATTTT,CASSQGQGAATDTQYF
TRBV18,.,.,TRBJ2-5,TGTGCCAGCTCCCTTTCGGGAGGGGACAGAAAAGAGACCCAGTACTTC,CASSLSGGDRKETQYF
TRBV6-1,TRBD1,.,TRBJ1-4,TGTGCCAGCAGTGAAATCAGGGGGCTCGGGGAAAAACTGTTTTTT,CASSEIRGLGEKLFF
TRBV5-8,TRBD1,.,TRBJ1-5,TGTGCCAGCAGCTGGGGGACAGGAGGAGGCAATCAGCCCCAGCATTTT,CASSWGTGGGNQPQHF
TRBV5-1,TRBD2,.,TRBJ2-5,TGCGCCAGCAGCACGGGACTAGAAGAGACCCAGTACTTC,CASSTGLEETQYF
TRBV2,.,.,TRBJ1-6,TGTGCCAGCAGTGTTTTTCCGAGCAATTCACCCCTCCACTTT,CASSVFPSNSPLHF
TRBV15,.,.,TRBJ2-5,TGTGCCACCAGCAGAGATCCCCCCCAGGGGCAAGAGACCCAGTACTTC,CATSRDPPQGQETQYF
TRBV19,.,.,TRBJ1-1,TGTGCCAGTACTAAGGGCGGACAGACGGAAGCTTTCTTT,CASTKGGQTEAFF
TRBV5-5,TRBD1,many,TRBJ1-1,TGTGCCAGCAGCCTGACAGGGGGCCGCATGAACACTGAAGCTTTCTTT,CASSLTGGRMNTEAFF
TRBV6-6,TRBD1,.,TRBJ1-1,TGTGCCAGCAGTAACCCACAGGGGGGGCAGACTGAAGCTTTCTTT,CASSNPQGGQTEAFF
TRBV18,TRBD2,few,TRBJ2-1,TGTGCCAGCTCACCAGGGACTAGCGGGAGTATGAATGAGCAGTTCTTC,CASSPGTSGSMNEQFF
TRBV9,.,.,TRBJ2-3,TGTGCCAGCAGCGTAATGAGCACTAGCACAGATACGCAGTATTTT,CASSVMSTSTDTQYF
TRBV9,TRBD2,.,TRBJ2-3,TGTGCCAGCAGCGCGGGGGGGGGCACATATACGCAGTATTTT,CASSAGGGTYTQYF
TRBV6-5,.,once,TRBJ1-3,TGTGCCAGCAGAACGAGCTCTGGAAACACCATATATTTT,CASRTSSGNTIYF
TRBV9,.,.,TRBJ2-3,TGTGCCAGCAGCGTAGGTAACCCGGGCACAGATACGCAGTATTTT,CASSVGNPGTDTQYF
TRBV12-5,.,.,TRBJ1-5,TGTGCTAGTGGTTCCCTATCAGGCCTACAGCCCCAGCATTTT,CASGSLSGLQPQHF
TRBV19,.,.,TRBJ1-2,TGTGCCAGTAGTATAGCGGGGGGCAGACGGAATGGCTACACCTTC,CASSIAGGRRNGYTF
TRBV5-4,.,few,TRBJ1-2,TGTGCCAGCAGCTTAATAGCCTCAGCTAACTATGGCTACACCTTC,CASSLIASANYGYTF
TRBV9,.,once,TRBJ1-2,TGTGCCAGCAGCGTAGTGGGGGGGCGCGGCTACACCTTC,CASSVVGGRGYTF
TRBV5-1,.,.,TRBJ2-7,TGCGCCAGCAGCTCTCCGGGACAAAACTACGAGCAGTACTTC,CASSSPGQNYEQYF
TRBV7-3,TRBD2,.,TRBJ2-7,TGTGCCAGCAGCTTAAGCCCAGCGGGAGGATTGGGCGAGCAGTACTTC,CASSLSPAGGLGEQYF
TRBV5-6,TRBD1,few,TRBJ1-2,TGTGCCAGCAGCACAAGACAGGGCCGCTACTATGGCTACACCTTC,CASSTRQGRYYGYTF
TRBV2,TRBD2,.,TRBJ2-2,TGTGCCAGCTGGGGGAGCGGGGGGCCTGACACCGGGGAGCTGTTTTTT,CASWGSGGPDTGELFF
TRBV2,.,.,TRBJ2-4,TGTGCCAGCAGTGAACGGGGTGGGGGCACAAACATTCAGTACTTC,CASSERGGGTNIQYF
TRBV2,.,once,TRBJ2-7,TGTGCCAGCTCTAGCTCCTACGAGCAGTACTTC,CASSSSYEQYF
TRBV29-1,TRBD1,once,TRBJ2-3,TGCAGCGTTAGACAGGGTGATACGCAGTATTTT,CSVRQGDTQYF
TRBV15,.,once,TRBJ1-4,TGTGCCACCAGCAGGAAACGGGGACATAATGAAAAACTGTTTTTT,CATSRKRGHNEKLFF
TRBV29-1,.,.,TRBJ1-2,TGCAGCGTTGGGTTTGGGCAAATAGGTGGCTACACCTTC,CSVGFGQIGGYTF
TRBV29-1,.,.,TRBJ2-7,TGCAGCGTTGAAGATGGCTCGGGTGACGAGCAGTACTTC,CSVEDGSGDEQYF
TRBV6-4,TRBD2,.,TRBJ2-1,TGTGCCAGCAGCGCCCCCACTAGCGGGAGGGCCAACAATGAGCAGTTCTTC,CASSAPTSGRANNEQFF
TRBV10-2,.,.,TRBJ1-6,TGCGCCAGCAGTGAGGAGCGTTCACCCCTCCACTTT,CASSEERSPLHF
TRBV5-4,.,once,TRBJ1-2,TGTGCCAGCAGCTTACAAAAATACCAGGCGCACTACACCTTC,CASSLQKYQAHYTF
TRBV11-2,.,.,TRBJ1-2,TGTGCCAGCAGCTCGGGTTTGAACTATGGCTACACCTTC,CASSSGLNYGYTF
TRBV3-1/TRBV3-2,.,.,TRBJ1-2,TGTGCCAGCAGCCAGGGGCGGAAGGAAGCTTTTGGCTACACCTTC,CASSQGRKEAFGYTF
TRBV2,TRBD1,.,TRBJ1-1,TGTGCCAGCAGCGAGAGGGGGCGCGACACTGAAGCTTTCTTT,CASSERGRDTEAFF
TRBV18,.,.,TRBJ1-2,TGTGCCAGCTCATCAGGACAGAACTATGGCTACACCTTC,CASSSGQNYGYTF
TRBV19,TRBD1,once,TRBJ1-1,TGTGCCAGTAGTATAGAATGGACAGGGGGTAGCACTGAAGCTTTCTTT,CASSIEWTGGSTEAFF
TRBV5-1,.,.,TRBJ1-3,TGCGCCAGCAGCTTGGACGTCAGTCAGTCTGGAAACACCATATATTTT,CASSLDVSQSGNTIYF
TRBV6-5,.,.,TRBJ2-7,TGTGCCAGCAGTTACCTGCAGGCCTACGAGCAGTACTTC,CASSYLQAYEQYF
TRBV10-3,TRBD1,few,TRBJ1-1,TGTGCCATCAGGGAGGACAGGGACACTGAAGCTTTCTTT,CAIREDRDTEAFF
TRBV6-5,.,.,TRBJ1-1,TGTGCCAGCAAGACAGCTAAGGGCACTGAAGCTTTCTTT,CASKTAKGTEAFF
TRBV6-5,.,.,TRBJ1-2,TGTGCCAGCAGGCAAACAGGGATCTATGGCTACACCTTC,CASRQTGIYGYTF
TRBV6-1,.,.,TRBJ2-5,TGTGCCAGCAGTGAAGCGATGCCGGTCGGGAAAGAGACCCAGTACTTC,CASSEAMPVGKETQYF
TRBV6-5,.,.,TRBJ2-2,TGTGCCAGCAGATCTCGGACACGGTTACCCGGGGAGCTGTTTTTT,CASRSRTRLPGELFF
TRBV28,TRBD1,.,TRBJ1-2,TGTGCCAGCAGTAGTATGGATTCGGGACAGGAGAACTATGGCTACACCTTC,CASSSMDSGQENYGYTF
TRBV5-1,TRBD2,.,TRBJ2-7,TGCGCCAGCAGCACCGGACTAGCGGCTGAGCAGTACTTC,CASSTGLAAEQYF
TRBV5-4,TRBD2,.,TRBJ2-1,TGTGCCAGCAGCTTGGGCGTGGCGGGGGGTTATGAGCAGTTCTTC,CASSLGVAGGYEQFF
TRBV5-1,.,.,TRBJ2-1,TGCGCCAGCAGCTTAGTAGCTGGTAAAGACAATGAGCAGTTCTTC,CASSLVAGKDNEQFF
TRBV29-1,TRBD1,.,TRBJ2-1,TGCAGCGTTGATAAGGCAGGGGGCGGGAATGAGCAGTTCTTC,CSVDKAGGGNEQFF
TRBV5-5,TRBD2,.,TRBJ2-3,TGTGCCAGCAGCGAAACTAGCGGGAGAGAGTTTGGCACAGATACGCAGTATTTT,CASSETSGREFGTDTQYF
TRBV7-9,TRBD2,.,TRBJ2-1,TGTGCCAGCAGCTTATTTTCGGGAGGGATAGGTCGAGAGCAGTTCTTC,CASSLFSGGIGREQFF
TRBV4-2,TRBD2,.,TRBJ2-7,TGTGCCAGCAGCCAAGGTTTGGCGGGAGGGTACGAGCAGTACTTC,CASSQGLAGGYEQYF
TRBV2,TRBD2,.,TRBJ2-3,TGTGCCAGCAGCGTAGCGGGGGGGATCGCAGATACGCAGTATTTT,CASSVAGGIADTQYF